Listed below are T cell receptor beta chains from one sample, sequenced in a study of monozygotic twins with inflammatory bowel disease. TCRdb reanalyzed the 5' RACE reads and collapses them to one entry per CDR3 protein, without DNA. Reported are 330,000 or so distinct CDR3 sequences; the ten largest clones contain 2% to 2.5%. Material for sequencing was blood. The receptors shown here come from a human donor with ulcerative colitis or Crohn's disease, or a healthy co-twin of an affected twin (not recorded which). CDR3s include the opening cysteine and the closing phenylalanine or tryptophan.

J gene: TRBJ1-1
V gene: TRBV18
CDR3 protein: CASSPRILENTEAFF

J gene: TRBJ2-7
V gene: TRBV27
CDR3 protein: CASKKGTDYEQYF

J gene: TRBJ2-5
V gene: TRBV11-2
CDR3 protein: CASSSGHRGFQETQYF

J gene: TRBJ2-1
V gene: TRBV25-1
CDR3 protein: CASRGEDNEQFF

J gene: TRBJ2-1
V gene: TRBV7-9
CDR3 protein: CASSSWDRSYNEQFF

J gene: TRBJ2-5
V gene: TRBV12-3/TRBV12-4
CDR3 protein: CASSSRTSGGETQYF

J gene: TRBJ2-7
V gene: TRBV5-1
CDR3 protein: CASSWRQGQYEQYF

J gene: TRBJ2-7
V gene: TRBV27
CDR3 protein: CASSLMAGFSYEQYF

J gene: TRBJ2-2
V gene: TRBV6-1
CDR3 protein: CASSRQGMGNTGELFF

J gene: TRBJ1-2
V gene: TRBV7-2
CDR3 protein: CASSLGLGGYTF

J gene: TRBJ1-5
V gene: TRBV12-3/TRBV12-4
CDR3 protein: CASSLGIQRQPQHF

J gene: TRBJ1-4
V gene: TRBV15
CDR3 protein: CATGRGEGFATNEKLFF

J gene: TRBJ2-2
V gene: TRBV20-1
CDR3 protein: CSANDNTGELFF

J gene: TRBJ1-2
V gene: TRBV7-2
CDR3 protein: CASSRAGVGYGYTF

J gene: TRBJ1-1
V gene: TRBV20-1
CDR3 protein: CSARDLRGRNTEAFF

J gene: TRBJ2-7
V gene: TRBV28
CDR3 protein: CASSSHPSTGVEQYF

J gene: TRBJ1-2
V gene: TRBV5-1
CDR3 protein: CASSLIVDYGYTF

J gene: TRBJ2-5
V gene: TRBV10-1
CDR3 protein: CASSDPNRGPQETQYF

J gene: TRBJ2-2
V gene: TRBV7-3
CDR3 protein: CASSLTPGTGNTGELFF

J gene: TRBJ2-5
V gene: TRBV6-4
CDR3 protein: CASRPFKRGQESRSSQETQYF

J gene: TRBJ2-7
V gene: TRBV3-1
CDR3 protein: CASSQSDRGDEQYF

J gene: TRBJ2-7
V gene: TRBV9
CDR3 protein: CASSVGGVAGVHEQYF

J gene: TRBJ2-1
V gene: TRBV12-3/TRBV12-4
CDR3 protein: CASSFQREVGEQFF

J gene: TRBJ1-2
V gene: TRBV7-2
CDR3 protein: CASSFHRGPYGYTF

J gene: TRBJ2-1
V gene: TRBV6-2/TRBV6-3
CDR3 protein: CASSTGRLAAPQQFF

J gene: TRBJ1-4
V gene: TRBV27
CDR3 protein: CASSLGEGAREKLFF

J gene: TRBJ2-7
V gene: TRBV5-1
CDR3 protein: CASSLGLAGSQDEQYF

J gene: TRBJ1-6
V gene: TRBV20-1
CDR3 protein: CSARERSQNNNSPLHF

J gene: TRBJ1-5
V gene: TRBV20-1
CDR3 protein: CSARGDRGWNQPQHF

J gene: TRBJ2-5
V gene: TRBV5-1
CDR3 protein: CASRTGSQETQYF

J gene: TRBJ1-5
V gene: TRBV7-2
CDR3 protein: CASSLGAGTHSNQPQHF

J gene: TRBJ2-3
V gene: TRBV11-2
CDR3 protein: CASSFGDSYSTDTQYF

J gene: TRBJ2-1
V gene: TRBV19
CDR3 protein: CASSILVRAYNEQFF

J gene: TRBJ2-1
V gene: TRBV29-1
CDR3 protein: CSVERSRGYEQFF

J gene: TRBJ1-4
V gene: TRBV28
CDR3 protein: CASSPQQGAEKLFF

J gene: TRBJ2-7
V gene: TRBV11-2
CDR3 protein: CASSLVGLGGYEQYF

J gene: TRBJ1-5
V gene: TRBV5-1
CDR3 protein: CASSLGPGAGQPQHF

J gene: TRBJ2-3
V gene: TRBV20-1
CDR3 protein: CSARDPRGDRTDTQYF

J gene: TRBJ2-1
V gene: TRBV3-1
CDR3 protein: CASSQVGSGNEQFF

J gene: TRBJ1-1
V gene: TRBV7-3
CDR3 protein: CASSLGGDNTEAFF

J gene: TRBJ2-1
V gene: TRBV7-3
CDR3 protein: CASSTRSGPYNEQFF